Following are 16 T cell receptor beta chains from one sample sequenced in a study of post-analysis software for immune sequencing data. Study results and limitations: TRBV5-6, TRBV5-1 and TRBV20-1 were among four or five TRBV segments more frequent in patients than controls.

The antigens for these receptors are not known. Every TCR beta cDNA library bore unique molecular identifiers. From the PCR reads, TCRdb called clonotypes with MiXCR, one entry per CDR3 protein. Among about 540,000 distinct CDR3 sequences, around a third were seen once, and the ten largest hold 4.5% to 7.5%. The sequenced sample consisted of blood. The receptors stem from a girl younger than 18 with multiple sclerosis.

On this clonotype: The conserved phenylalanine or tryptophan normally closing the CDR3 is absent here, so this likely arose from a read error. The CDR3 nucleotides are TGTGCCAGCAGCTCAAGAGTCCGGACAGGACGGAACGAGCAGTACTGC. Translation gives CASSSRVRTGRNEQYC. The V and J genes are TRBV11-2 and TRBJ2-7; 7 bases match TRBD1. The germline V gene has CDR1 SGHAT and CDR2 FQNNGV. The CDR3 consists of 16 residues. V shed 4 bases and J 5 bases; nucleotides not matched to a gene: 14.

J is TRBJ2-3 and V is TRBV15; TRBD1 matches 9 bases. Trimming cost V 1 base and J 9 bases; bases outside gene matches: 8. Germline V lookup: CDR1 LNHNV, CDR2 YYDKDF (reference sequence). The length of the CDR3 is 15 residues. CDR3 DNA sequence: TGTGCCACCAGCAGAGTAGGACAGGGGCCCCCAACGCAGTATTTT. Its translation is CATSRVGQGPPTQYF.

About this clonotype: A read error may account for a junction end that differs from germline. J is TRBJ1-1 and V is TRBV27; D is unresolved. In germline, CDR1 is MNHEY, CDR2 SMNVEV (reference sequence). The CDR3 runs to 15 residues. The CDR3: CASRGTFISNTEVFF. The DNA for the CDR3 is TGTGCCAGCAGGGGAACCTTCATCTCGAACACTGAAGTTTTCTTT.

This clonotype has more than one count but fewer than ten. The chain recombines TRBV5-1 with TRBJ2-1; 7 bases agree with TRBD1. V was clipped by 1 base and J by 5 bases; unmatched bases: 9. The CDR3 consists of 16 residues. Looked up from germline, CDR1 is SGHRS and CDR2 is YFSETQ. Here the CDR3 reads CASSLFGTDIDNEQFF. CDR3 DNA: TGCGCCAGCAGCTTGTTCGGGACAGACATAGACAATGAGCAGTTCTTC.

The genes are TRBV20-1 and TRBJ2-1; a weak D match, TRBD2 (6 bases). The CDR3 extends over 13 amino acids. Germline lookup yields CDR1 DFQATT and CDR2 SNEGSKA (reference sequence). V lost 4 bases and J 3 bases, leaving 10 bases between the germline ends. The CDR3, as DNA: TGCAGTGCTACGACGGACTACTACAATGAGCAGTTCTTC. This gives the protein CSATTDYYNEQFF.

This clonotype was counted between two and nine times. CDR3 amino acids: CASSLVGPGRNEQFF. The CDR3 coding sequence is TGCGCCAGCAGCTTAGTGGGGCCCGGCCGCAATGAGCAGTTCTTC. The genes are TRBV5-1 and TRBJ2-1, with a weak D call TRBD1 (5 bases). The V and J ends lost 2 bases and 6 bases respectively, with 15 bases between them. The CDR3 consists of 15 residues. Germline CDR1 and CDR2: SGHRS and YFSETQ.

This chain joins TRBV5-1 and TRBJ1-2; 8 positions agree with TRBD1. There are 15 residues in the CDR3. V was clipped by 0 bases and J by 8 bases; unmatched bases: 9. Germline V gene lookup returns CDR1 SGHRS and CDR2 YFSETQ. CDR3: CASSLGQGTEWGYTF. In DNA, the CDR3 is TGCGCCAGCAGCTTGGGACAGGGGACGGAATGGGGCTACACCTTC.

This clonotype has a handful of counts. This chain connects TRBV28 to TRBJ2-1, with TRBD2 identical over 9 bases. This CDR3 spans 14 amino acids. Germline CDR1 MDHEN, CDR2 SYDVKM. V shed 8 bases, J shed 10 bases, and the junction held 12 bases outside the gene matches. The CDR3 DNA reads TGTGCCAGCGTACCGGGACTAGCCTTTGGGGAGCAGTTCTTC. Protein sequence: CASVPGLAFGEQFF.

This clonotype was seen a handful of times. V and J are TRBV29-1 and TRBJ1-6; the match to TRBD1 covers 9 bases. The CDR3 extends over 14 amino acids. V lost 6 bases and J lost 6; bases outside the gene matches: 6. Germline values: CDR1 SQVTM, CDR2 ANQGSEA. The CDR3 sequence: CSVQTGGSNSPLHF. DNA for the CDR3: TGCAGCGTACAGACAGGGGGTTCTAATTCACCCCTCCACTTT.

The CDR3 sequence: CASSLMGQGVRETQYF. CDR3 bases: TGTGCCAGCAGCTTAATGGGGCAGGGGGTGAGGGAGACCCAGTACTTC. The gene calls are TRBV7-8 and TRBJ2-5, with TRBD1 matching 7 bases. This CDR3 has 16 residues. Germline V gives CDR1 SGHVS, CDR2 FQNEAQ. V gave up 2 bases and J gave up 5 bases; unmatched junction bases: 11.

DNA of the CDR3: TGTGCCAGCAGCTTAGTGGTTAACCCGTGGAGCGAGCAGTACTTC. Protein sequence: CASSLVVNPWSEQYF. V is TRBV11-2 and J is TRBJ2-7; the D is unclear. Germline-derived CDR1 and CDR2 are SGHAT and FQNNGV. The CDR3 extends over 15 amino acids. V gave up 1 base and J gave up 6 bases, with 16 bases separating them.

The chain has TRBV10-3 and TRBJ2-7; TRBD2 matches at 7 bases. CDR3 length equals 13 residues. Germline loops: CDR1 ENHRY, CDR2 SYGVKD. The J segment lost 7 bases and the V segment lost 7 bases, leaving 10 bases of the junction unmatched. The CDR3 DNA reads as TGTGCCATCAATTCTGGGAGGGAGAGGGAGCAGTACTTC. Encoded protein: CAINSGREREQYF.

In this sample, this clonotype turned up many times. The gene calls are TRBV29-1 and TRBJ2-7, with 9 bases aligning to TRBD1. CDR3 length equals 12 residues. Germline V gene lookup returns CDR1 SQVTM and CDR2 ANQGSEA. The junction had 5 bases not matched to a gene; V was cut back by 7 bases and J by 4 bases. The CDR3 sequence is CSAGDREYEQYF. Written as DNA, the CDR3 is TGCAGCGCTGGGGACAGGGAGTACGAGCAGTACTTC.

The rearrangement joins TRBV12-3 or TRBV12-4 to TRBJ2-3, with a tentative D call TRBD1 (6 bases). This CDR3 is 14 amino acids long. V lost 8 bases, J lost 3 bases, and 15 bases lay in between. The CDR3 coding sequence is TGTGCCAGCGGAACAGGGTTCTGGACAGATACGCAGTATTTT. Translated: CASGTGFWTDTQYF.

The chain recombines TRBV20-1 with TRBJ2-7; tentative D call: TRBD2 (7 bases). From germline, CDR1 is DFQATT and CDR2 SNEGSKA (reference sequence). The CDR3 totals 15 residues. V lost 6 bases to trimming and J lost 2 bases, with 20 bases between them. The CDR3 reads CSANPLGGHTYEQYF. CDR3 bases: TGCAGTGCCAACCCACTGGGGGGGCACACCTACGAGCAGTACTTC.

The chain uses TRBV21-1 and TRBJ1-2. TRBV21-1 is labeled a pseudogene. The CDR3 runs 12 residues. CDR3 sequence (DNA): TGTGCCAGCAGCAAAGCAGACTATGGCTACACCTTC. Amino acids: CASSKADYGYTF.